This T cell receptor (beta chain) is from a study of blood T cells in healthy people across ages. A second PCR of 7 to 11 cycles used a sample-barcoded 5' primer and a J-beta primer mix. TCRdb re-derived calls from the 5' RACE reads in MiXCR, one entry per CDR3 protein. Among almost 550,000 distinct CDR3 sequences listed, around 24% were seen once. This clonotype was found a few times. V was trimmed by 0 bases and J by 8 bases, leaving 8 bases between them. This CDR3 is built from 13 residues. CDR1 SGDLS and CDR2 YYNGEE come from the germline V gene. The data were also submitted as part of a second study, on T cells of mothers and their children. That source notes: In related and unrelated pairs alike, thymic selection shapes TCR recombination output, with inherited differences minor. Relative to unrelated pairs, biologically related mother-child dyads exhibited marginally greater, non-significant overlap.

V usage is TRBV9 and J usage is TRBJ1-4; maybe TRBD1 (6 bases). Sample: blood. This receptor was obtained from a boy between 10 and 17 years old in good health. CDR3 loop: CASSVGTAEKLFF. As DNA, the CDR3 is TGTGCCAGCAGCGTAGGGACAGCGGAAAAACTGTTTTTT.